This entry is about one T cell receptor beta chain. Its antigen is not known. Every bit of the isolated RNA underwent reverse transcription, so sequencing read expressed TCRB transcripts. Some clones are missing from TCRdb's copy, which holds only in-frame ones; the method was immunoSEQ multiplex PCR. The table records roughly 730,000 clones, around 15% of them present only once. This sample was taken from a study of beta chain features in type 1 diabetes. Findings and caveats of the study: Across all four CD4+ subsets, people with type 1 diabetes showed modestly shorter TCRB CDR3s.

Germline lookup yields CDR1 MNHEY and CDR2 SMNVEV (reference sequence). The CDR3 is 14 residues long. V lost 6 bases to trimming and J lost 8 bases; unmatched junction nucleotides: 9. This chain connects TRBV27 to TRBJ1-4; TRBD1 matches at 7 bases. Sequenced: naive CD4+ T cells from blood. This TCR derives from a man aged 18 to 29 with type 1 diabetes. This CDR3 reads CASSFTGAWEKLFF. The DNA for the CDR3 is TGTGCCAGCAGCTTTACAGGGGCGTGGGAAAAACTGTTTTTT.